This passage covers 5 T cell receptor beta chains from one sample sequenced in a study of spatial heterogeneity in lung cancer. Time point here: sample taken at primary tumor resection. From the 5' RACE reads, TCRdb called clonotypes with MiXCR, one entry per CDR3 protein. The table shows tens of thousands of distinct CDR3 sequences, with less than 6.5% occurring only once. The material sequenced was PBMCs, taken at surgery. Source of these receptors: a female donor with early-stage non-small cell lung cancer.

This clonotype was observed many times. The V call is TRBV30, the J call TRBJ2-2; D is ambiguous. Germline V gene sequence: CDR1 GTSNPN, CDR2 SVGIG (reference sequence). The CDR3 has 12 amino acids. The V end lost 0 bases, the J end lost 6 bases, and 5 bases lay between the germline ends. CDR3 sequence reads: CAWSVLSGELFF. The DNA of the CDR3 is TGTGCCTGGAGTGTACTCTCCGGGGAGCTGTTTTTT.

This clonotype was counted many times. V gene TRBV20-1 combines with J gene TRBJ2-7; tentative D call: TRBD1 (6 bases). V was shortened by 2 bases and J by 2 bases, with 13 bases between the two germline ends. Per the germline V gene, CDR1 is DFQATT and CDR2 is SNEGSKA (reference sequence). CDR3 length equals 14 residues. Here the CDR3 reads CSARKGHLTYEQYF. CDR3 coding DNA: TGCAGTGCTAGAAAGGGACACCTCACCTACGAGCAGTACTTC.

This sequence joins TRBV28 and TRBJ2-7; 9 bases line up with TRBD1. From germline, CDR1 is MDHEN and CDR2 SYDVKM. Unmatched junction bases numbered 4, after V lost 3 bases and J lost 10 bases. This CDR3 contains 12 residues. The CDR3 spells CASSFGTGIQYF. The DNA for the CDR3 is TGTGCCAGCAGTTTCGGGACAGGGATCCAGTACTTC.

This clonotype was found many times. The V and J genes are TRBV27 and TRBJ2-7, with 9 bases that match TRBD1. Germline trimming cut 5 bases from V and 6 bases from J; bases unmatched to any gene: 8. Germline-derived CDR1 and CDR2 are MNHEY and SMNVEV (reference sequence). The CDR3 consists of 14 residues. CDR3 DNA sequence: TGTGCCAGCAGTATAGGGACAGGGAGTGCCGAGCAGTACTTC. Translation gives CASSIGTGSAEQYF.

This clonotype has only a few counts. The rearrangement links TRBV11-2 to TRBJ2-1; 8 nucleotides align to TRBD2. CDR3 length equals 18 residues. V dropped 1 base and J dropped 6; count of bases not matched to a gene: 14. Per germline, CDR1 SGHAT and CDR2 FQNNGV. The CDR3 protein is CASSLAGGAGATPNEQFF. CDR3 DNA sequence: TGTGCCAGCAGCTTAGCCGGGGGAGCGGGGGCGACCCCCAATGAGCAGTTCTTC.